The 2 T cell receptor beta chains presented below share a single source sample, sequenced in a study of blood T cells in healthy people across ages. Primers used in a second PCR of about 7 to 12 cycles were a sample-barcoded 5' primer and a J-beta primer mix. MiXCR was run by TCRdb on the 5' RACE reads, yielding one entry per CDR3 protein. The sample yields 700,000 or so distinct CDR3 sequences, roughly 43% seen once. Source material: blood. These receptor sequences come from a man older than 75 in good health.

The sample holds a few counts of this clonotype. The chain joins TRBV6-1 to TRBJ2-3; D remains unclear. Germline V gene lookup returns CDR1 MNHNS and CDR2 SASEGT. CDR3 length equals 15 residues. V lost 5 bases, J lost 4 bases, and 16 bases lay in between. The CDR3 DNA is TGTGCCAGCAGTAGGACCGTTTCCCTCGCAGATACGCAGTATTTT. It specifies CASSRTVSLADTQYF.

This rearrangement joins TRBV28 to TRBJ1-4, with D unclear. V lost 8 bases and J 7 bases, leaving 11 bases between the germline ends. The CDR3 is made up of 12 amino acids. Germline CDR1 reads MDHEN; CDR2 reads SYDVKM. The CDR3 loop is CASGRAVEKLFF. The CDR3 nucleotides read TGTGCCAGCGGGAGGGCAGTTGAAAAACTGTTTTTT.